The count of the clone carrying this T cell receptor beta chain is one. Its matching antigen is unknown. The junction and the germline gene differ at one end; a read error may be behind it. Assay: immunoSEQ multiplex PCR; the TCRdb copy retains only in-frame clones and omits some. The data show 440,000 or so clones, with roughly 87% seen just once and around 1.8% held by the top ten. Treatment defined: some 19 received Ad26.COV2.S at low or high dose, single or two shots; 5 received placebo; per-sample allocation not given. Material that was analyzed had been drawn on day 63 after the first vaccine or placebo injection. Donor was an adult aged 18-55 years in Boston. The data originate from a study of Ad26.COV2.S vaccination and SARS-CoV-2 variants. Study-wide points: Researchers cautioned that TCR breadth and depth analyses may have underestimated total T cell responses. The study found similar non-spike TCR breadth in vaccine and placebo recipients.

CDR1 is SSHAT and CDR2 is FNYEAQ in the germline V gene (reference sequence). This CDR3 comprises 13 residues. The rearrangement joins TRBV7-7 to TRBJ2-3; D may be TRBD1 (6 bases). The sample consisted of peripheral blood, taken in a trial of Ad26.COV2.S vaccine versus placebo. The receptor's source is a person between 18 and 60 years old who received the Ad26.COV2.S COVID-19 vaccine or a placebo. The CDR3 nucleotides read TGTGCTAGCAGGGGTGCTAGCACAGATACGCAGTATTTT. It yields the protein CASRGASTDTQYF.